Below, 28 T cell receptor beta chains from the same sample are listed, as sequenced in a study of blood T cell repertoires in COVID-19. Method: immunoSEQ multiplex PCR; TCRdb's copy keeps in-frame clones and lacks some. The data show roughly 110,000 clones, approximately 88% seen once. The sample was peripheral blood. Source of these receptors: a man in his forties with active or convalescent COVID-19.

Concerning this clone itself: Other DNA sequences in this specimen translate into the identical CDR3. The genes are TRBV5-1 and TRBJ1-2, with D possibly being TRBD1 (6 bases). Germline V gene sequence: CDR1 SGHRS, CDR2 YFSETQ. Trimming took off 3 bases at V and 2 bases at J, with 11 bases between the two ends. The CDR3 sequence is 14 residues long. The CDR3 sequence is CASSSDRGNYGYTF. For the CDR3, the DNA is TGCGCCAGCAGCTCGGACAGAGGAAACTATGGCTACACCTTC.

This chain joins TRBV9 and TRBJ2-3; 9 nucleotides match TRBD1. The CDR3 consists of 15 residues. V gave up 8 bases and J gave up 3 bases; unmatched junction bases: 10. CDR1 SGDLS and CDR2 YYNGEE come from the germline V gene. CDR3 region: CASDQQGAGTDTQYF. In nucleotides, the CDR3 is TGTGCCAGTGACCAACAGGGGGCTGGAACAGATACGCAGTATTTT.

The chain carries TRBV28 and TRBJ2-2; 8 positions agree with TRBD1. The CDR3 has 14 amino acids. CDR1 is MDHEN, CDR2 SYDVKM, per germline. V lost 8 bases and J lost 2; bases outside the gene matches: 4. The CDR3 DNA is TGTGCCAGCGGACAGGGAACTAACACCGGGGAGCTGTTTTTT. It yields the protein CASGQGTNTGELFF.

On this clone itself: The junction shows a germline mismatch at one end, possibly a read error. The genes are TRBV15 and TRBJ2-1, with TRBD1 identical over 7 bases. Germline values: CDR1 LNHNV, CDR2 YYDKDF (reference sequence). The CDR3 extends over 15 amino acids. CDR3 bases: TGTGCCACCAGGGGCGACAGGGAACCTTACATTGAGCAGTTCTTC. The encoded protein is CATRGDREPYIEQFF.

About this clone itself: Other nucleotide sequences from this sample produce the same CDR3. This rearrangement joins TRBV9 to TRBJ2-7; 10 nucleotides agree with TRBD2. This CDR3 has 14 residues. Germline assignment: CDR1 SGDLS and CDR2 YYNGEE. V trimming: 0 bases; J trimming: 4 bases; junction bases outside the gene matches: 1. This CDR3 is CASSVGTSGYEQYF. DNA for the CDR3: TGTGCCAGCAGCGTAGGGACTAGCGGTTACGAGCAGTACTTC.

The chain employs TRBV3-1 (or the pseudogene TRBV3-2) and TRBJ1-2; D gene uncertain. Germline V gene lookup returns CDR1 LGHDT and CDR2 YNNKEL (reference sequence). This CDR3 comprises 16 residues. The V gene lost 0 bases and the J gene lost 4 bases, with 15 bases spanning the gap. The CDR3 nucleotides are TGTGCCAGCAGCCAAGATCTAGGAGAATGGAGCTATGGCTACACCTTC. The encoded protein is CASSQDLGEWSYGYTF.

The sample holds one count of this clone. The J gene is TRBJ2-1, the V gene TRBV3-1 (or the pseudogene TRBV3-2), with a weak D call TRBD1 (6 bases). The germline CDR1 and CDR2 sequences are LGHDT and YNNKEL (reference sequence). The CDR3 runs 18 residues. V was trimmed by 1 base and J by 5 bases, leaving 21 bases between them. The CDR3 nucleotides are TGTGCCAGCAGCCAAGGGGGGAACCGGGACGAGGGGGACAATGAGCAGTTCTTC. This sequence encodes CASSQGGNRDEGDNEQFF.

The rearrangement uses TRBV2 and TRBJ2-3; maybe TRBD2 (6 bases). Germline V gives CDR1 SNHLY, CDR2 FYNNEI. The CDR3 is 14 residues long. The V end lost 7 bases, the J end lost 4 bases, and 15 bases lay between the germline ends. The CDR3 DNA sequence: TGTGCCAGCAAAAGGGACTGGGGCTCAGATACGCAGTATTTT. Translated, it gives CASKRDWGSDTQYF.

This clone has just a few counts. The chain employs TRBV4-3 and TRBJ2-7; D unclear. Trimming shortened V by 1 base and J by 4 bases, and 8 bases separated the two germline ends. Per germline, CDR1 LGHNA and CDR2 YSLEER. This CDR3 contains 13 residues. This CDR3 reads CASSQASSYEQYF. DNA for the CDR3: TGCGCCAGCAGCCAAGCCAGTTCGTACGAGCAGTACTTC.

The rearrangement uses TRBV28 and TRBJ2-5; D not resolved. Between the trimmed V and J ends, which lost 6 bases and 1 base, there was a span of 15 bases. The CDR3 is made up of 15 amino acids. Per germline, CDR1 MDHEN and CDR2 SYDVKM. The CDR3 loop is CASSPPIKIQETQYF. CDR3 nucleotide sequence: TGTGCCAGCAGCCCGCCTATTAAAATCCAAGAGACCCAGTACTTC.

The chain carries TRBV5-6 and TRBJ2-2; D not certain. Trimming removed 2 bases from V and 5 bases from J, with 7 bases in between. Germline CDR1 is SGHDT and CDR2 is YYEEEE. The CDR3 extends over 13 amino acids. The CDR3 region is CASSFWSTGELFF. CDR3 nucleotides: TGTGCCAGCAGCTTCTGGAGTACCGGGGAGCTGTTTTTT.

The chain recombines TRBV24-1 with TRBJ2-1; 8 bases are shared with TRBD1. Germline trimming cut 4 bases from V and 4 bases from J; bases unmatched to any gene: 5. The V gene's germline CDR1 is KGHDR and CDR2 SFDVKD. The CDR3 has 15 amino acids. The CDR3 DNA sequence: TGTGCCACCAGTGAACCAGGGGGCAGGTACAATGAGCAGTTCTTC. Translation: CATSEPGGRYNEQFF.

The chain uses TRBV5-1 and TRBJ1-3; D may be TRBD1 (6 bases). This CDR3 contains 16 residues. Trimming shortened V by 4 bases and J by 9 bases, and 23 bases separated the two germline ends. Germline V CDR1 and CDR2: SGHRS, YFSETQ. The CDR3 protein is CASSPDRQGMASTIYF. The CDR3 nucleotides read TGCGCCAGCAGCCCAGACCGTCAGGGGATGGCAAGCACCATATATTTT. The whole variable domain, remainder taken from reference TRBV5-1 and TRBJ1-3, is KAGVTQTPRYLIKTRGQQVTLSCSPISGHRSVSWYQQTPGQGLQFLFEYFSETQRNKGNFPGRFSGRQFSNSRSEMNVSTLELGDSALYLCASSPDRQGMASTIYFGEGSWLTVV.

V is TRBV30 and J is TRBJ2-7, with 8 bases fitting TRBD1. With 3 bases clipped from V and 3 bases from J, the junction kept 7 bases outside the gene matches. Germline V gene sequence: CDR1 GTSNPN, CDR2 SVGIG (reference sequence). This CDR3 comprises 14 residues. The CDR3 sequence: CAWSRGQIIYEQYF. CDR3 coding DNA: TGTGCCTGGAGCAGGGGGCAAATAATCTACGAGCAGTACTTC. Full variable domain (rest looked up from reference TRBV30 and TRBJ2-7): SQTIHQWPATLVQPVGSPLSLECTVEGTSNPNLYWYRQAAGRGLQLLFYSVGIGQISSEVPQNLSASRPQDRQFILSSKKLLLSDSGFYLCAWSRGQIIYEQYFGPGTRLTVT.

The rearrangement uses TRBV4-3 and TRBJ1-2, with 9 bases matching TRBD1. J gave up 0 bases and V 4 bases, and 12 bases lay outside the gene matches. Per the germline V gene, CDR1 is LGHNA and CDR2 is YSLEER. The CDR3 consists of 18 residues. The CDR3 spells CASSLMTGRTGANYGYTF. The CDR3 DNA reads TGCGCCAGCAGCCTGATGACGGGGAGGACAGGGGCTAACTATGGCTACACCTTC.

The chain carries TRBV9 and TRBJ2-5, with D uncertain. Germline V gene sequence: CDR1 SGDLS, CDR2 YYNGEE. The CDR3 length is 13 residues. Trimming took off 4 bases at V and 3 bases at J, with 10 bases between the two ends. CDR3 residues: CASSSPMEETQYF. CDR3 nucleotide sequence: TGTGCCAGCAGCTCCCCTATGGAAGAGACCCAGTACTTC.

The V call is TRBV28, the J call TRBJ1-2, with 12 bases that match TRBD1. Germline values: CDR1 MDHEN, CDR2 SYDVKM. This CDR3 is built from 15 residues. J lost 7 bases, V lost 5 bases, and 8 bases had no gene match. The CDR3 protein is CASSLGGTGGLGYTF. The CDR3 region has the DNA TGTGCCAGCAGTCTCGGTGGGACAGGGGGCCTTGGCTACACCTTC.

This clone was seen just once. The genes are TRBV5-1 and TRBJ1-1, with 7 bases identical to TRBD1. The V segment lost 4 bases and the J segment 2 bases; nucleotides outside the gene matches: 5. The CDR3 runs 14 residues. Germline loops: CDR1 SGHRS, CDR2 YFSETQ. The CDR3 DNA reads as TGCGCCAGCAGCCAGGGACAGCTTAACACTGAAGCTTTCTTT. This sequence encodes CASSQGQLNTEAFF.

The J gene is TRBJ2-1, the V gene TRBV13; D possibly corresponds to TRBD1 (5 bases). This CDR3 has 15 amino acids. Germline V lookup: CDR1 PRHDT, CDR2 FYEKMQ (reference sequence). The germline V and J ends were trimmed by 5 bases and 7 bases, with 18 bases remaining between them. For the CDR3, the DNA is TGTGCCAGCAGCCCTAGACAGAGAAAGGATAATGAGCAGTTCTTC. Translation gives CASSPRQRKDNEQFF.

This chain uses TRBV2 with TRBJ2-7; TRBD2 aligns across 12 bases. The germline gives CDR1 SNHLY, CDR2 FYNNEI. The CDR3 runs 15 residues. Trimming at V came to 4 bases and at J to 7 bases, leaving 8 bases not matched to a gene. CDR3 loop: CASSALTSGSDEQYF. The CDR3 region has the DNA TGTGCCAGCAGTGCCTTGACTAGCGGGAGTGATGAGCAGTACTTC.

Of note for this clone: Within the sample, other DNA sequences also encode this same CDR3. This chain connects TRBV27 to TRBJ2-1; 9 positions agree with TRBD2. Trimming cost V 4 bases and J 4 bases; bases outside gene matches: 2. This CDR3 has 14 residues. The V gene's germline CDR1 is MNHEY and CDR2 SMNVEV (reference sequence). Written as DNA, the CDR3 is TGTGCCAGCAGTTCGGGACTAGCATACAATGAGCAGTTCTTC. Amino acid sequence: CASSSGLAYNEQFF.

This clone came up a few times. J is TRBJ2-2 and V is TRBV21-1; the D call TRBD2 from the table was never checked on the DNA. TRBV21-1 corresponds to a pseudogene. This CDR3 has 18 amino acids. For the CDR3, the DNA is TGTGCCAGCAGCCATTATAGCGGGAGGGCCGTGGGAACCGGGGAGCTGTTTTTT. This gives the protein CASSHYSGRAVGTGELFF.

The chain combines TRBV24-1 with TRBJ1-4; D remains unclear. Trimming took off 3 bases at V and 10 bases at J, with 8 bases between the two ends. Germline V gives CDR1 KGHDR, CDR2 SFDVKD. This CDR3 region has 12 residues. The CDR3 sequence is CATSDDGGKLFF. The CDR3 nucleotides read TGTGCCACCAGTGATGACGGCGGAAAACTGTTTTTT.

For the CDR3, the DNA is TGTGCCAGCACCCGGACTAGCGGGAGCCATGAGCAGTTCTTC. Amino acid sequence: CASTRTSGSHEQFF. The chain joins TRBV7-9 to TRBJ2-1; 13 positions agree with TRBD2. The germline V gene encodes CDR1 SEHNR and CDR2 FQNEAQ (reference sequence). This CDR3 spans 14 amino acids. Trimming cost V 7 bases and J 8 bases; bases outside gene matches: 5. Full variable domain (rest looked up from reference TRBV7-9 and TRBJ2-1): DTGVSQNPRHKITKRGQNVTFRCDPISEHNRLYWYRQTLGQGPEFLTYFQNEAQLEKSRLLSDRFSAERPKGSFSTLEIQRTEQGDSAMYLCASTRTSGSHEQFFGPGTRLTVL.

This chain joins TRBV4-3 and TRBJ2-7; 10 positions match TRBD2. Per germline, CDR1 LGHNA and CDR2 YSLEER. The length of the CDR3 is 15 residues. Germline trimming cut 2 bases from V and 5 bases from J; bases unmatched to any gene: 6. CDR3 residues: CASSQPAGGSDEQYF. In DNA form, the CDR3 reads TGCGCCAGCAGCCAACCAGCGGGGGGGAGTGACGAGCAGTACTTC.

The V and J genes are TRBV11-3 and TRBJ2-7, with 9 positions matching TRBD2. The CDR3 has 14 amino acids. Germline CDR1 SGHNT, CDR2 YENEEA. After removal of 6 bases from V and 2 bases from J, the junction contained 5 bases not matched to a gene. The CDR3 loop reads CASSTTSGAYEQYF. Here the CDR3 DNA reads TGTGCCAGCAGTACGACTAGCGGAGCCTACGAGCAGTACTTC. The full variable domain, rest sourced from reference TRBV11-3 and TRBJ2-7, is EAGVVQSPRYKIIEKKQPVAFWCNPISGHNTLYWYLQNLGQGPELLIRYENEEAVDDSQLPKDRFSAERLKGVDSTLKIQPAELGDSAVYLCASSTTSGAYEQYFGPGTRLTVT.

This clone was picked up a small number of times. J is TRBJ1-4 and V is TRBV4-2; D is uncertain. Per the germline V gene, CDR1 is LGHNA and CDR2 is YNFKEQ. The CDR3 length is 16 residues. V lost 0 bases and J lost 8, with 16 bases in between. The DNA for the CDR3 is TGTGCCAGCAGCCAAGATTGGTCCGGGGAGCGAGAAAAACTGTTTTTT. Protein: CASSQDWSGEREKLFF.

This chain links TRBV28 with TRBJ2-6, with D maybe TRBD2 (6 bases). There are 19 residues in the CDR3. Trimming removed 3 bases from V and 2 bases from J, with 20 bases in between. In germline, CDR1 is MDHEN, CDR2 SYDVKM. The CDR3 region has the DNA TGTGCCAGCAGTTTTCGGTGGGGCACCCCGGGGGCTGGGGCCAACGTCCTGACTTTC. This translates into CASSFRWGTPGAGANVLTF.